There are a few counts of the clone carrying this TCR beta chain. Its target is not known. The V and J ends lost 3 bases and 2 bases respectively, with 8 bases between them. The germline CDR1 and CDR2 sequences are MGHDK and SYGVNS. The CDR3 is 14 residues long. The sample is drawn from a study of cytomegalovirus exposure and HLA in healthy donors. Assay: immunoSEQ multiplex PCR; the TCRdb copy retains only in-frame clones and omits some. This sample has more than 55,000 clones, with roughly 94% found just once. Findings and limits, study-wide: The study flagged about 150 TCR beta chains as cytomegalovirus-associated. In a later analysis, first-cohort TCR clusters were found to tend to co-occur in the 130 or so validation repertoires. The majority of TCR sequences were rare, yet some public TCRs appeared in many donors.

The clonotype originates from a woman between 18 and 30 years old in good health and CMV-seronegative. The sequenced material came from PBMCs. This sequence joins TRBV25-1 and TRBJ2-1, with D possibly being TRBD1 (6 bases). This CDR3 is CASSDHRAYNEQFF. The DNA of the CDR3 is TGTGCCAGCAGTGATCACAGGGCCTACAATGAGCAGTTCTTC.